This entry features one TCR beta chain sequence. Its cognate antigen is unknown. Measured with immunoSEQ multiplex PCR; TCRdb has only the in-frame clones, and not every one. Of nearly 600,000 clones in the sample, 95% to 96% are singletons; the top ten hold about 0.11%. CDR1 and CDR2 (germline): SGHDT, YYEEEE. The CDR3 loop spans 14 amino acids. Trimming cost V 4 bases and J 4 bases; bases outside gene matches: 5. This record comes from a study of shared clonotypes between healthy human individuals. Study-level results: Naive subsets generally had larger estimated richness than memory subsets. It was the non-shared clonotypes that had lower generation probabilities than clonotypes shared by all four donors.

Naive CD8 isolation took CD45RO-negative cells positively selected for CCR7 and excluded terminally differentiated effector memory CD45RA+ cells. The chain couples TRBV5-6 to TRBJ2-7; TRBD1 aligns across 10 bases. This TCR derives from a young woman in good health. The specimen sequenced was naive CD8+ T cells sorted from blood. The CDR3 DNA is TGTGCCAGCAGCATGGGACAGGGGAGTTACGAGCAGTACTTC. As protein: CASSMGQGSYEQYF.